The 18 T cell receptor beta chains below were found in one sample sequenced in a study of blood T cell repertoires in COVID-19. Data came from immunoSEQ multiplex PCR; TCRdb stores just in-frame clones and leaves some out. The sample lists under 150,000 clones; under 90% were seen once. Specimen: peripheral blood. The receptors here all came from a human donor in a cohort sampled during active COVID-19.

CDR3 sequence reads: CASSGTSGNTGELFF. DNA for the CDR3: TGTGCCAGCAGCGGGACTAGCGGCAACACCGGGGAGCTGTTTTTT. V and J are TRBV6-2 or TRBV6-3 and TRBJ2-2; 11 bases map to TRBD2. The CDR3 runs 15 residues. Germline V gives CDR1 MNHEY, CDR2 SVGEGT. V lost 6 bases to trimming and J lost 2 bases; unmatched junction nucleotides: 2.

In DNA form, the CDR3 reads TGTGCCAGCAGTGAAGAGGTGGGGACAGTAGCCAAAAACATTCAGTACTTC. Protein product: CASSEEVGTVAKNIQYF. The chain is built from TRBV6-1 and TRBJ2-4, with 7 bases matching TRBD1. The germline V gene has CDR1 MNHNS and CDR2 SASEGT. The V gene end was trimmed by 1 base and the J gene end by 0 bases; junction bases not matched to a gene: 6. The CDR3 consists of 17 residues.

The CDR3 region has the DNA TGTGCCATCAGTGCTCAGGGGGACGAGCAGTACTTC. Protein: CAISAQGDEQYF. V is TRBV10-3 and J is TRBJ2-7; 7 bases agree with TRBD1. The germline V gene has CDR1 ENHRY and CDR2 SYGVKD. The CDR3 is made up of 12 amino acids. With 4 bases clipped from V and 5 bases from J, the junction kept 2 bases outside the gene matches.

The chain combines TRBV7-3 with TRBJ2-5; D perhaps matches TRBD2 (7 bases). The V gene lost 3 bases and the J gene lost 5 bases, with 19 bases spanning the gap. Germline V gene sequence: CDR1 SGHTA, CDR2 FQGTGA. This CDR3 region has 16 residues. CDR3 coding DNA: TGTGCCAGCAGCTTGGCTGGGGGCGGGGGCCACGAGACCCAGTACTTC. It is translated as CASSLAGGGGHETQYF.

V is TRBV3-1 (or the pseudogene TRBV3-2) and J is TRBJ1-5; D is unresolved. CDR3 length equals 15 residues. CDR1 and CDR2 (germline): LGHDT, YNNKEL (reference sequence). Trimming cost V 0 bases and J 3 bases, with 9 bases left between them. The CDR3 nucleotides are TGTGCCAGCAGCCAAGATCCTGGAGACAATCAGCCCCAGCATTTT. Translated, it gives CASSQDPGDNQPQHF.

The rearrangement links TRBV6-5 to TRBJ1-1; D is unclear. V lost 6 bases to trimming and J lost 5 bases, with 16 bases between them. Germline CDR1 is MNHEY and CDR2 is SVGAGI. This CDR3 is built from 14 residues. CDR3 DNA sequence: TGTGCCAGCAGACACGACCTACTCAGGACTGAAGCTTTCTTT. Its protein is CASRHDLLRTEAFF.

DNA for the CDR3: TGTGCCAGCAGTCCTAGGGACAGCCCCACAGATACGCAGTATTTT. Its translation: CASSPRDSPTDTQYF. The chain combines TRBV28 with TRBJ2-3; 7 positions match TRBD1. With V trimmed by 5 bases and J by 2 bases, 7 bases remained unmatched. The CDR3 totals 15 residues. Germline V gene data show CDR1 as MDHEN and CDR2 as SYDVKM.

The V call is TRBV19, the J call TRBJ1-5; D is possibly TRBD1 (5 bases). V lost 5 bases to trimming and J lost 3 bases, with 14 bases between them. CDR1 is LNHDA, CDR2 SQIVND, per germline (reference sequence). CDR3 size: 15 residues. CDR3 in amino acids: CASSAGRRTNQPQHF. The CDR3 DNA is TGTGCCAGTAGTGCGGGACGGAGAACCAATCAGCCCCAGCATTTT.

The chain combines TRBV6-5 with TRBJ2-3, with 8 bases fitting TRBD2. The CDR3 has 14 amino acids. Germline V gene data show CDR1 as MNHEY and CDR2 as SVGAGI. Unmatched junction bases numbered 4, after V lost 7 bases and J lost 1 base. CDR3 coding DNA: TGTGCCAGCACAGGACTAGCTGGCACAGATACGCAGTATTTT. Protein sequence: CASTGLAGTDTQYF.

The chain uses TRBV7-9 and TRBJ2-7; D may be TRBD1 (6 bases). The germline V and J ends were trimmed by 5 bases and 2 bases, with 13 bases remaining between them. The CDR3 is made up of 14 amino acids. Germline V gene sequence: CDR1 SEHNR, CDR2 FQNEAQ (reference sequence). CDR3 sequence (DNA): TGTGCCAGCAGCAGCAGGACAGTAACCTACGAGCAGTACTTC. Its protein product is CASSSRTVTYEQYF.

J is TRBJ1-2 and V is TRBV13; the D gene is possibly TRBD1 (5 bases). Per the germline V gene, CDR1 is PRHDT and CDR2 is FYEKMQ (reference sequence). This CDR3 comprises 13 residues. V was cut by 0 bases and J by 6 bases, with 8 bases left in between. CDR3 region: CASSLGRVDGYTF. The CDR3, as DNA: TGTGCCAGCAGCTTAGGCAGGGTCGATGGCTACACCTTC.

This clone was seen a single time. The chain couples TRBV7-6 to TRBJ1-2; D unclear. In germline, CDR1 is SGHVS, CDR2 FNYEAQ. The CDR3 has 15 amino acids. V gave up 5 bases and J gave up 8 bases, with 21 bases separating them. For the CDR3, the DNA is TGTGCCAGCAGCCCCCCTGTGTTCGAGAGAGGGGGCTACACCTTC. Protein sequence: CASSPPVFERGGYTF.

The CDR3 DNA reads as TGTGCCAGCAGTTCATCCGGGGGACAGGGACGTGAGCAGTTCTTC. It codes for CASSSSGGQGREQFF. V is TRBV7-2 and J is TRBJ2-1, with TRBD1 matching 9 bases. CDR1 SGHTA and CDR2 FQGNSA come from the germline V gene. The CDR3 is 15 amino acids. Trimming took 6 bases from V and 9 from J; bases not matched to a gene: 12.

This clone was seen just once. This sequence joins TRBV28 and TRBJ2-2, with a possible D match to TRBD1 (5 bases). CDR1 is MDHEN and CDR2 is SYDVKM in the germline V gene. There are 14 residues in the CDR3. Trimming pared 4 bases from V and 4 bases from J, leaving 10 bases between. CDR3 in DNA: TGTGCCAGCAGTTCCACGACAGCCACCGGGGAGCTGTTTTTT. This codes for CASSSTTATGELFF. Combining the CDR3 with reference TRBV28 and TRBJ2-2 gives the whole variable domain DVKVTQSSRYLVKRTGEKVFLECVQDMDHENMFWYRQDPGLGLRLIYFSYDVKMKEKGDIPEGYSVSREKKERFSLILESASTNQTSMYLCASSSTTATGELFFGEGSRLTVL.

V gene TRBV9 combines with J gene TRBJ1-1; 8 positions agree with TRBD1. V was pared by 1 base and J by 3 bases, with 2 bases of the junction left unmatched. The CDR3 loop spans 14 amino acids. Per germline, CDR1 SGDLS and CDR2 YYNGEE. The CDR3 DNA follows: TGTGCCAGCAGCGTATTACAGGGGGACACTGAAGCTTTCTTT. Encoded protein: CASSVLQGDTEAFF.

This sequence joins TRBV5-1 and TRBJ2-2; D might be TRBD1 (6 bases). The CDR3 runs 14 residues. Trimming removed 6 bases from V and 0 bases from J, with 9 bases in between. CDR1 is SGHRS, CDR2 YFSETQ, per germline. The CDR3 loop is CASKGGANTGELFF. As DNA, the CDR3 is TGCGCCAGCAAAGGGGGAGCGAACACCGGGGAGCTGTTTTTT.

The CDR3 region has the DNA TGTGCCTGGAGTAAAGGGGGTCGCGAAAAACTGTTTTTT. Protein product: CAWSKGGREKLFF. The gene calls are TRBV30 and TRBJ1-4, with TRBD1 as a possible D gene (6 bases). The V and J ends lost 2 bases and 8 bases respectively, with 12 bases between them. The CDR3 runs to 13 residues. Germline V lookup: CDR1 GTSNPN, CDR2 SVGIG (reference sequence).

The chain employs TRBV7-2 and TRBJ2-3; TRBD1 agrees at 8 bases. Per the germline V gene, CDR1 is SGHTA and CDR2 is FQGNSA. The CDR3 sequence is 15 residues long. V lost 2 bases to trimming and J lost 3 bases; unmatched junction nucleotides: 4. DNA of the CDR3: TGTGCCAGCAGCTTAACAGGGGGTGGGACAGATACGCAGTATTTT. It yields the protein CASSLTGGGTDTQYF.